This T cell receptor beta chain comes out of a study of T cells after posttransplantation cyclophosphamide (dated by TCRdb to 2015 to 2016). Context from the whole study: The study tracked T cell repertoire reconstitution by TRB sequencing after myeloablative bone marrow transplantation using posttransplantation cyclophosphamide as GVHD prophylaxis. Antigen receptor sequencing covered samples from some 35 PTCy-treated patients and about 17 of their related bone marrow donors. TRB sequencing was performed on blood from all 30 or so PTCy patients with 1-year posttransplant specimens. Public TRB sequences were queried against a database of over 3,000 sequences associated with responses to pathogens, tumor antigens, self-antigens and alloantigens. In 3 patients, TRB sequencing was also performed on up to about 3 more blood samples taken 2 to 5.2 years after transplant, and in several patients, pretransplant blood was also TRB-sequenced. TRA and TRB clonality were tightly correlated in several samples, so subsequent TCR analyses focused on TRB only.

The treatment or condition label, as the study defines it: high-dose cyclophosphamide on days +3 and +4 as single-agent GVHD prophylaxis. PTCy patients received busulfan and fludarabine conditioning, a related or unrelated marrow graft, and cyclophosphamide on days +3 and +4. PTCy-treated patients were drawn from a prospective multi-institutional clinical trial. Peripheral blood and bone marrow mononuclear cells were isolated by Ficoll-Hypaque density centrifugation and were cryopreserved. On the study overall, not on this receptor specifically: Donor-recipient similarity was low at 1-2 months but increased during the first year, and donor CD8+ memory clones often dominated later blood repertoires. The TRB repertoires of T cells infiltrating skin or the GI tract showed only limited overlap with the TRB repertoires found in blood. Across 45 patients, recipient CMV seropositivity and CMV reactivation were highly associated with TRB clonality; PTCy diversity was similar to CNI/methotrexate controls.

This clone has only a few counts. What this receptor recognizes is not known. The sample holds no much larger clone one base away, and base qualities are not on file. Deletion took 5 bases off V and 7 bases off J, with a span of 8 bases between the germline ends. Spanning cysteine to phenylalanine, the CDR3 consists of 11 amino acids. CDR3 DNA only is kept here, 33 bases in frame from base 1. CDR1 and CDR2 were assigned from the germline V gene as MDHEN and SYDVKM. Genomic DNA was used for TRB sequencing, which was performed with the immunoSEQ assay at survey resolution or with the hsTCRB kit. In the source study's methods: The immunoSEQ software was used for initial read processing, and the LymphoSeq R package was used for repertoire analyses. For each TRB dataset, clonality was calculated as 1 minus normalized Shannon entropy, and the Gini coefficient was computed as well. Phenotypes of unsorted samples were inferred by mapping TRB sequences from sorted subsets of the recipient or donor onto unsorted samples of the same recipient. Drawn from immuneACCESS, this table holds only the in-frame rearrangements with V and J called that TCRdb kept. Clones are partly lost; checked studies trace under half to an unresolved V gene and leave the rest unexplained. V and J calls plus clone size are reproduced from that table; the DNA served to infer D and trimming. The sample has under 9,000 clones on record, with no singletons. The ten largest account for nearly 55% of the sample.

Here the sequenced sample was PBMCs, taken after allogeneic stem cell transplant with posttransplant cyclophosphamide. Rearrangement joined TRBV28 to TRBJ2-5; confidence is insufficient to name the D gene. This clonotype was sampled from a male patient in his forties or fifties who received an allogeneic stem cell transplant from an unrelated donor, was CMV-positive, and had acute GVHD only. Where a transplant has occurred, the graft donor may have supplied some of the T cells. The DNA reads as follows: TGTGCCAGCAGTGATTCCGGGACCCAGTACTTC. Translated, this is CASSDSGTQYF. The full variable domain, completed from the reference TRBV28 and TRBJ2-5 proteins outside the CDR3, reads DVKVTQSSRYLVKRTGEKVFLECVQDMDHENMFWYRQDPGLGLRLIYFSYDVKMKEKGDIPEGYSVSREKKERFSLILESASTNQTSMYLCASSDSGTQYFGPGTRLLVL.